The 27 T cell receptor beta chains in this list originate from one sample, sequenced in a study of neurological immune-mediated disorders. Each CDR3 protein is one row after TCRdb ran MiXCR on the 5' RACE reads. Of about 84,000 distinct CDR3 sequences listed, around 10% are singletons. Sample: PBMCs. The receptor set was obtained from a man in his forties in good health.

In its sample, this clonotype was seen many times. The V call is TRBV5-1, the J call TRBJ1-1; possibly TRBD1 for D (5 bases). In germline, CDR1 is SGHRS, CDR2 YFSETQ. This CDR3 is built from 16 residues. The V and J ends lost 0 bases and 5 bases respectively, with 17 bases between them. The CDR3 sequence: CASSLGVGGGGTEAFF. The CDR3 DNA reads as TGCGCCAGCAGCTTGGGTGTTGGCGGGGGAGGAACTGAAGCTTTCTTT.

This clonotype came up many times. The chain joins TRBV12-3 or TRBV12-4 to TRBJ1-1, with 7 bases identical to TRBD1. J lost 1 base, V lost 7 bases, and 3 bases had no gene match. This CDR3 has 13 amino acids. Here the CDR3 reads CASTWTGNTEAFF. For the CDR3, the DNA is TGTGCCAGCACCTGGACAGGGAACACTGAAGCTTTCTTT.

This clonotype was counted between two and nine times. This chain joins TRBV28 and TRBJ2-3; 8 positions match TRBD1. Germline V gene lookup returns CDR1 MDHEN and CDR2 SYDVKM. Trimming removed 5 bases from V and 3 bases from J; junction bases left unmatched: 7. This CDR3 comprises 15 residues. The CDR3 sequence: CASSPTGGRTDTQYF. CDR3 DNA sequence: TGTGCCAGCAGTCCCACAGGGGGTAGGACAGATACGCAGTATTTT.

The sample holds many counts of this clonotype. This rearrangement joins TRBV13 to TRBJ2-1; a possible D gene is TRBD1 (6 bases). CDR3 length: 15 residues. Germline lookup yields CDR1 PRHDT and CDR2 FYEKMQ (reference sequence). V lost 5 bases, J lost 5 bases, and 16 bases lay in between. DNA of the CDR3: TGTGCCAGCAGCCCCCGGGCACAGGGCCACAATGAGCAGTTCTTC. Amino acid sequence: CASSPRAQGHNEQFF.

For this clonotype: A much larger clone sits a single nucleotide away, making a read error possible. The CDR3 here is CANSKREGSYNEQFF. The CDR3 nucleotides are TGCGCCAACTCAAAGCGGGAGGGATCCTACAATGAGCAGTTCTTC. V is TRBV10-1 and J is TRBJ2-1; 10 bases line up with TRBD2. The ends lost 10 bases at V and 1 base at J; junction bases unmatched: 7. Germline loops: CDR1 WNHNN, CDR2 SYGVQD (reference sequence). This CDR3 has 15 residues.

This clonotype was recorded at least ten times. The chain carries TRBV5-5 and TRBJ2-2; D call uncertain. Germline lookup yields CDR1 SGHKS and CDR2 YYEKEE (reference sequence). V was clipped by 0 bases and J by 6 bases, with 9 bases between them. CDR3 length: 14 residues. The CDR3 protein is CASSLAKVSGELFF. The CDR3 DNA follows: TGTGCCAGCAGCTTGGCCAAGGTTTCCGGGGAGCTGTTTTTT.

This clonotype was found many times. The chain links TRBV6-1 to TRBJ2-1; D unresolved. Germline lookup yields CDR1 MNHNS and CDR2 SASEGT. The V end lost 5 bases, the J end lost 10 bases, and 12 bases lay between the germline ends. The CDR3 runs to 12 residues. The CDR3 sequence is CASSTTSREQFF. The DNA of the CDR3 is TGTGCCAGCAGTACGACGAGCCGGGAGCAGTTCTTC.

This clonotype was seen repeatedly, ten times or more. The chain has TRBV27 and TRBJ2-1; possibly TRBD1 for D (6 bases). This CDR3 is built from 15 residues. V was clipped by 6 bases and J by 9 bases, with 21 bases between them. From germline, CDR1 is MNHEY and CDR2 SMNVEV (reference sequence). CDR3 amino acids: CASSVGDTGYGEQFF. Here the CDR3 DNA reads TGTGCCAGCAGCGTCGGAGATACAGGGTACGGTGAGCAGTTCTTC.

This clonotype has at least ten counts. V usage is TRBV5-1 and J usage is TRBJ2-5; 14 nucleotides align to TRBD2. CDR3 length: 19 residues. In germline, CDR1 is SGHRS, CDR2 YFSETQ. The V and J ends lost 0 bases and 0 bases, in that order; junction bases with no gene match: 7. CDR3 coding DNA: TGCGCCAGCAGCTTGGAGACTAGCGGGAGGGCCCCCCACCAAGAGACCCAGTACTTC. This gives the protein CASSLETSGRAPHQETQYF.

The table lists this clonotype with a few counts. This chain uses TRBV9 with TRBJ2-1; unclear D gene. The CDR3 consists of 14 residues. The V and J ends lost 0 bases and 0 bases respectively, with 4 bases between them. Per germline, CDR1 SGDLS and CDR2 YYNGEE. Here the CDR3 DNA reads TGTGCCAGCAGCGTAGTCCCCTCCTACAATGAGCAGTTCTTC. The encoded protein is CASSVVPSYNEQFF. Complete variable domain (other parts from reference TRBV9 and TRBJ2-1): DSGVTQTPKHLITATGQRVTLRCSPRSGDLSVYWYQQSLDQGLQFLIQYYNGEERAKGNILERFSAQQFPDLHSELNLSSLELGDSALYFCASSVVPSYNEQFFGPGTRLTVL.

This clonotype has a count of ten or more. The V and J genes are TRBV6-5 and TRBJ2-2; a possible D gene is TRBD2 (5 bases). Deletions cut 2 bases from V and 10 bases from J, with 8 bases between. Germline V lookup: CDR1 MNHEY, CDR2 SVGAGI. The CDR3 totals 12 residues. CDR3 region: CASSYGSSELFF. CDR3 coding DNA: TGTGCCAGCAGTTACGGGAGCTCGGAGCTGTTTTTT.

The table lists this clonotype with many counts. This chain joins TRBV7-2 and TRBJ2-5; tentatively, D is TRBD2 (7 bases). The germline CDR1 and CDR2 sequences are SGHTA and FQGNSA. V was trimmed by 1 base and J by 1 base, leaving 19 bases between them. This CDR3 spans 18 amino acids. This CDR3 is CASSLEGGGLRFQETQYF. For the CDR3, the DNA is TGTGCCAGCAGCTTAGAGGGCGGGGGCCTTAGGTTCCAAGAGACCCAGTACTTC.

This clonotype was detected ten times or more. The chain combines TRBV12-3 or TRBV12-4 with TRBJ2-7; TRBD1 matches 10 bases. This CDR3 has 15 amino acids. V trimming: 5 bases; J trimming: 2 bases; junction bases outside the gene matches: 6. The CDR3 loop is CASSPGQGGTYEQYF. Written as DNA, the CDR3 is TGTGCCAGCAGTCCCGGACAGGGGGGGACCTACGAGCAGTACTTC.

This clonotype has ten or more counts. The CDR3 is CASSRDPLGMNTEAFF. The CDR3 DNA follows: TGTGCCAGTAGTAGGGACCCCCTGGGCATGAACACTGAAGCTTTCTTT. This chain uses TRBV19 with TRBJ1-1, with D possibly TRBD1 on 5 matching bases. CDR3 length equals 16 residues. In germline, CDR1 is LNHDA, CDR2 SQIVND (reference sequence). Trimming removed 4 bases from V and 0 bases from J, with 15 bases in between.

This clonotype came up many times. This chain uses TRBV5-1 with TRBJ2-3; D perhaps matches TRBD2 (6 bases). Germline values: CDR1 SGHRS, CDR2 YFSETQ. Trimming left V 4 bases short and J 8 bases short, with 17 bases between. The CDR3 contains 14 residues. CDR3 amino acids: CASSPDGGGLTQYF. The CDR3 bases are TGCGCCAGCAGCCCTGACGGGGGAGGACTTACGCAGTATTTT.

This clonotype was seen repeatedly, ten times or more. V and J are TRBV10-3 and TRBJ1-5, with D uncertain. Trimming shortened V by 6 bases and J by 0 bases, and 6 bases separated the two germline ends. Germline V gene sequence: CDR1 ENHRY, CDR2 SYGVKD. The CDR3 spans 13 residues. The CDR3 spells CAISAYSNQPQHF. The CDR3 region has the DNA TGTGCCATCAGCGCTTATAGCAATCAGCCCCAGCATTTT.

This clonotype was detected ten times or more. The chain uses TRBV5-1 and TRBJ2-1; possibly TRBD1 for D (6 bases). V dropped 4 bases and J dropped 9 bases, with 17 bases sitting between them. The CDR3 runs to 14 residues. Germline-derived CDR1 and CDR2 are SGHRS and YFSETQ. The CDR3 region is CASSKVQGESEQFF. DNA of the CDR3: TGCGCCAGCAGCAAGGTACAGGGAGAGAGTGAGCAGTTCTTC.

V gene TRBV9 combines with J gene TRBJ2-3, with 14 bases that match TRBD2. The ends lost 3 bases at V and 8 bases at J; junction bases unmatched: 14. This CDR3 comprises 18 residues. Germline CDR1 and CDR2: SGDLS and YYNGEE. The CDR3 region is CASSAPSGTSGRKSTQYF. For the CDR3, the DNA is TGTGCCAGCAGCGCTCCTTCCGGGACTAGCGGGAGAAAAAGTACGCAGTATTTT.

This clonotype was found many times. V gene TRBV7-8 combines with J gene TRBJ2-3, with 8 nucleotides matching TRBD1. There are 13 residues in the CDR3. From germline, CDR1 is SGHVS and CDR2 FQNEAQ. V was pared by 5 bases and J by 3 bases, with 1 base of the junction left unmatched. In nucleotides, the CDR3 is TGTGCCAGCAGCAGGACAGGGACAGATACGCAGTATTTT. This gives the protein CASSRTGTDTQYF.

This clonotype was counted at least ten times. The chain has TRBV11-2 and TRBJ1-6, with a tentative D call TRBD1 (5 bases). Per germline, CDR1 SGHAT and CDR2 FQNNGV. CDR3 length equals 14 residues. Trimming shortened V by 1 base and J by 9 bases, and 10 bases separated the two germline ends. CDR3 nucleotide sequence: TGTGCCAGCAGCTTAGCGGGGGAAAGTTCACCCCTCCACTTT. Protein sequence: CASSLAGESSPLHF.

This clonotype has ten or more counts. The chain is built from TRBV4-1 and TRBJ2-3; D remains unclear. The CDR3 consists of 14 residues. Germline V gene lookup returns CDR1 MGHRA and CDR2 YSYEKL. The germline V and J ends were trimmed by 0 bases and 2 bases, with 6 bases remaining between them. CDR3 sequence: CASSQDLYTDTQYF. For the CDR3, the DNA is TGCGCCAGCAGCCAAGATCTGTACACAGATACGCAGTATTTT.

This clonotype has at least ten counts. V usage is TRBV20-1 and J usage is TRBJ2-3, with 8 bases identical to TRBD2. The junction had 8 bases not matched to a gene; V was cut back by 0 bases and J by 6 bases. CDR1 and CDR2 from the germline V gene are DFQATT and SNEGSKA (reference sequence). The CDR3 covers 15 residues. As DNA, the CDR3 is TGCAGTGCTAGAGAGTTAGCGGGACCCCAGGATACGCAGTATTTT. This sequence encodes CSARELAGPQDTQYF.

This clonotype was recorded a few times. This chain connects TRBV11-2 to TRBJ2-5; D not certain. V lost 0 bases to trimming and J lost 2 bases, with 10 bases between them. CDR3 length: 15 amino acids. Looked up from germline, CDR1 is SGHAT and CDR2 is FQNNGV. This CDR3 is CASSLDGTQQETQYF. The CDR3 DNA follows: TGTGCCAGCAGCTTAGACGGTACGCAGCAAGAGACCCAGTACTTC.

There are many counts of this clonotype. The chain joins TRBV20-1 to TRBJ1-3; D may be TRBD1 (6 bases). CDR3 size: 14 residues. Between the trimmed V and J ends, which lost 6 bases and 7 bases, there was a span of 19 bases. The germline V gene encodes CDR1 DFQATT and CDR2 SNEGSKA (reference sequence). Here the CDR3 reads CSATRRGARNTIYF. In DNA form, the CDR3 reads TGCAGTGCCACCAGACGGGGGGCGCGGAACACCATATATTTT.

The DNA of the CDR3 is TGCAGTGCTAGAAGACTAGCAAGCACAGATAAGCTGTATTTT. Its translation is CSARRLASTDKLYF. The V and J genes are TRBV20-1 and TRBJ2-3, with 7 bases aligning to TRBD2. V trimming: 2 bases; J trimming: 14 bases; junction bases outside the gene matches: 16. The length of the CDR3 is 14 residues. Germline V gene data show CDR1 as DFQATT and CDR2 as SNEGSKA (reference sequence).

This clonotype was seen ten or more times. The chain uses TRBV16 and TRBJ1-5; TRBD1 matches 9 bases. The CDR3 sequence is 15 residues long. Trimming took 0 bases from V and 7 from J; bases not matched to a gene: 4. CDR1 and CDR2 (germline): KGHSY, FQNENV. The CDR3 here is CASSQSGTGQQPQHF. CDR3 nucleotide sequence: TGTGCCAGCAGCCAATCGGGGACAGGGCAACAGCCCCAGCATTTT.

J is TRBJ2-5 and V is TRBV18; a weak D match, TRBD1 (5 bases). This CDR3 comprises 13 residues. V lost 0 bases to trimming and J lost 3 bases, with 5 bases between them. Looked up from germline, CDR1 is KGHSH and CDR2 is LQKENI. CDR3 protein: CASSPPTEETQYF. The CDR3 DNA reads TGTGCCAGCTCACCACCGACAGAAGAGACCCAGTACTTC.